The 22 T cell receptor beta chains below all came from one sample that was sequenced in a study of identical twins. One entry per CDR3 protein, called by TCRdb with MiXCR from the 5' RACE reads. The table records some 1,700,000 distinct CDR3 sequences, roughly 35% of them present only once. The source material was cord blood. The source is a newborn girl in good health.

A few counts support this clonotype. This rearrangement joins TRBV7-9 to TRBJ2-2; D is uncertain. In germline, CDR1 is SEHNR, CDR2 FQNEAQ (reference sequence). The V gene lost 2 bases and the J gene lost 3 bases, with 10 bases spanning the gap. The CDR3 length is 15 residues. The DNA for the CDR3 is TGTGCCAGCAGCTTAATAGCAACCTACACCGGGGAGCTGTTTTTT. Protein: CASSLIATYTGELFF.

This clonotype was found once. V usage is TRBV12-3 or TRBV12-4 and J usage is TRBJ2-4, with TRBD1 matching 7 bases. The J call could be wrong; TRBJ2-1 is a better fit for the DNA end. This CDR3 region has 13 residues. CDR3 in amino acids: CASRTGAKNIQFF. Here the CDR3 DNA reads TGTGCCAGCCGCACAGGGGCCAAAAACATTCAGTTCTTC.

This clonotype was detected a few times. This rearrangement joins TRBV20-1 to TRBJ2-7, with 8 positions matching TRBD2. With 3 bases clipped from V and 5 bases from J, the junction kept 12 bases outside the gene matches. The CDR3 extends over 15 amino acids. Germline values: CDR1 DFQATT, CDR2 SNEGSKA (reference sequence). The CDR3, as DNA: TGCAGTGCTAGGGTCCTGCCGGGACTAGTAGACGAGCAGTACTTC. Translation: CSARVLPGLVDEQYF.

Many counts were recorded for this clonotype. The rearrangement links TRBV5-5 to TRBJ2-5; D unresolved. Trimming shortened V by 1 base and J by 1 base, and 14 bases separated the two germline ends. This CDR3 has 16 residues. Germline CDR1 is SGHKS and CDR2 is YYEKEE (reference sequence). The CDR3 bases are TGTGCCAGCAGCTTGCGTTCGGGCCTAATCCAAGAGACCCAGTACTTC. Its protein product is CASSLRSGLIQETQYF.

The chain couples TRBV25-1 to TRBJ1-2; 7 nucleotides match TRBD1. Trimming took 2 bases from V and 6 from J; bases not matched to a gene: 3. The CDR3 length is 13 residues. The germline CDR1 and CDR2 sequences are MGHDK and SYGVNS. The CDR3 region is CASSELGTDGYTF. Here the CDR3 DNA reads TGTGCCAGCAGTGAACTTGGGACAGATGGCTACACCTTC.

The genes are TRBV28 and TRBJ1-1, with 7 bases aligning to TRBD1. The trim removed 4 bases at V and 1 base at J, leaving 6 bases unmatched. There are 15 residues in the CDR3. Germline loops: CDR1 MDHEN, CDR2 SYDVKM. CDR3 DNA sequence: TGTGCCAGCAGTTCCCCGGGACAGAGGAACACTGAAGCTTTCTTT. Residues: CASSSPGQRNTEAFF.

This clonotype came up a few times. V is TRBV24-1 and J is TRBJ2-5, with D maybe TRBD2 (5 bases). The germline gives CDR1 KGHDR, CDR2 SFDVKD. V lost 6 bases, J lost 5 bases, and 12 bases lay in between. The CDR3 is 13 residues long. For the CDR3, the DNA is TGTGCCACCAGTAATTCTAGGAGGGAGACCCAGTACTTC. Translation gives CATSNSRRETQYF.

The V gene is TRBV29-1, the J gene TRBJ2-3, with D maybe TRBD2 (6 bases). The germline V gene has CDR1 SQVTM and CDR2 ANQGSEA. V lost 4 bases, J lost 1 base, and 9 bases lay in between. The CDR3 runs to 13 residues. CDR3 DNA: TGCAGCGTTGGCGGGGTACGCACAGATACGCAGTATTTT. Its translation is CSVGGVRTDTQYF.

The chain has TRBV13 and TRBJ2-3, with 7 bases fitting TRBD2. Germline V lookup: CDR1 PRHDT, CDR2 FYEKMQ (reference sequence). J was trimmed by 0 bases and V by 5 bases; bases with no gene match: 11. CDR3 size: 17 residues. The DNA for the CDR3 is TGTGCCAGCAGCCTTGAGACTAGCTTGGTTAGCACAGATACGCAGTATTTT. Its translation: CASSLETSLVSTDTQYF.

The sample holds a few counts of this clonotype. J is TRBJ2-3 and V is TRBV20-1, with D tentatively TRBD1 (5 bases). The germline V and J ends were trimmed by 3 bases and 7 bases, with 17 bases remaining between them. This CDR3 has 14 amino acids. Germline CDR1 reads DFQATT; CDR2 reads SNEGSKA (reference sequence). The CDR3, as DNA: TGCAGTGCTAGTGGGGCGGCAGGGAAGAATACGCAGTATTTT. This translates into CSASGAAGKNTQYF.

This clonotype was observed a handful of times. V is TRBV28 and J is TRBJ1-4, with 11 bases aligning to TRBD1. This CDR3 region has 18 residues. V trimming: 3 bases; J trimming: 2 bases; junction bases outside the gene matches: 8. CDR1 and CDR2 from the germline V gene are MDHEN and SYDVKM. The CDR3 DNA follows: TGTGCCAGCAGTTTTTCCCCGGGACAGGGGGTGACTAATGAAAAACTGTTTTTT. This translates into CASSFSPGQGVTNEKLFF. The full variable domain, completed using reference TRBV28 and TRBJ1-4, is DVKVTQSSRYLVKRTGEKVFLECVQDMDHENMFWYRQDPGLGLRLIYFSYDVKMKEKGDIPEGYSVSREKKERFSLILESASTNQTSMYLCASSFSPGQGVTNEKLFFGSGTQLSVL.

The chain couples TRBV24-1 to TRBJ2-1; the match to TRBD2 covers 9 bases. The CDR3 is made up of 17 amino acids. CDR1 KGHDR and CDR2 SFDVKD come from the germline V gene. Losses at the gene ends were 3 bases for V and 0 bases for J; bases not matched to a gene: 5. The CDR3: CATSDPSSGASYNEQFF. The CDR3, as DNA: TGTGCCACCAGTGATCCGTCTAGCGGGGCCTCCTACAATGAGCAGTTCTTC.

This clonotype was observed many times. The CDR3 here is CASSQEFGTGYNEQFF. CDR3 in DNA: TGTGCCAGCAGCCAAGAGTTCGGGACAGGCTACAATGAGCAGTTCTTC. The rearrangement joins TRBV4-2 to TRBJ2-1, with 8 bases fitting TRBD1. The CDR3 consists of 16 residues. Germline V lookup: CDR1 LGHNA, CDR2 YNFKEQ. V was pared by 0 bases and J by 3 bases, with 4 bases of the junction left unmatched.

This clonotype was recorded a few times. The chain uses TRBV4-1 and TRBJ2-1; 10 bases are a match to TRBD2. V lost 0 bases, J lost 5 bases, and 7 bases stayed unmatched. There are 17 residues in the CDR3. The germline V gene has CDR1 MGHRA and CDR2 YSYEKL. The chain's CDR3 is CASSQDRASGSDNEQFF. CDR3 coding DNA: TGCGCCAGCAGCCAAGATCGGGCTAGCGGGAGTGACAATGAGCAGTTCTTC.

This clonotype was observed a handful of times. The CDR3 loop reads CASSLGPKSDTQYF. CDR3 in DNA: TGTGCCAGCAGTTTAGGACCCAAGTCAGATACGCAGTATTTT. The chain is built from TRBV12-3 or TRBV12-4 and TRBJ2-3; D is uncertain. There are 14 residues in the CDR3. Trimming pared 1 base from V and 4 bases from J, leaving 9 bases between.

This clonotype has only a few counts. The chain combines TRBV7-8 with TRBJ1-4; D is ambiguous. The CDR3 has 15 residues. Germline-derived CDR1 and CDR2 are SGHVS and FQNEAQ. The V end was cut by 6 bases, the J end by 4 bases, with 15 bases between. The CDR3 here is CASRQKRISNEKLFF. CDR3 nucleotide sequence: TGTGCCAGCAGGCAAAAACGGATAAGTAATGAAAAACTGTTTTTT.

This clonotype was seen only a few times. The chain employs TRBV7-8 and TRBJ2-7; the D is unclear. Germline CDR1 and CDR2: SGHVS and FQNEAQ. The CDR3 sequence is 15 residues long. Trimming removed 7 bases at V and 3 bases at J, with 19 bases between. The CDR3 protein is CASTPSGPWVYEQYF. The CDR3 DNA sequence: TGTGCCAGCACCCCCTCCGGACCTTGGGTCTACGAGCAGTACTTC.

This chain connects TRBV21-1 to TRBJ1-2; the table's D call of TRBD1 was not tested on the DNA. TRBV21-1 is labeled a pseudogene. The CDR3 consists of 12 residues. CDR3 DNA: TGTGCCAGCCGACAGGGTGGGGACGGCTACACCTTC. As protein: CASRQGGDGYTF.

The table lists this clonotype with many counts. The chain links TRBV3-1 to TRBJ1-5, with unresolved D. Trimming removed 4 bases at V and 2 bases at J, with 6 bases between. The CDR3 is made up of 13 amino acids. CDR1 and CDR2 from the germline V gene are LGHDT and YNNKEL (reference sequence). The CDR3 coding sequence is TGTGCCAGCAGCCCTCCAGGCAATCAGCCCCAGCATTTT. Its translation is CASSPPGNQPQHF.

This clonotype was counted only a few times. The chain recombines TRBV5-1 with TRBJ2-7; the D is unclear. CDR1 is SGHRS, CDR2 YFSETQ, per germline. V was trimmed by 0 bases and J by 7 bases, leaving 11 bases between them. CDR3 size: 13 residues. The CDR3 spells CASSLEGGQEQYF. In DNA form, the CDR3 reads TGCGCCAGCAGCTTGGAGGGCGGCCAAGAGCAGTACTTC. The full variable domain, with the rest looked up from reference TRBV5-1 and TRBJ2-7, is KAGVTQTPRYLIKTRGQQVTLSCSPISGHRSVSWYQQTPGQGLQFLFEYFSETQRNKGNFPGRFSGRQFSNSRSEMNVSTLELGDSALYLCASSLEGGQEQYFGPGTRLTVT.

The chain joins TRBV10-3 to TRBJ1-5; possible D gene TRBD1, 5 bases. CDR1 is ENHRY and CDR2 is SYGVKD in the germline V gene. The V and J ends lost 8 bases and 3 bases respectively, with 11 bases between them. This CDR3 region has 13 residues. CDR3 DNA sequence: TGTGCCATCCTAGGGGATCTCAATCAGCCCCAGCATTTT. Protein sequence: CAILGDLNQPQHF.

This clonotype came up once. CDR3 sequence: CAWSVRVNQPQHF. The CDR3 DNA reads TGTGCCTGGAGTGTACGGGTCAATCAGCCCCAGCATTTT. The chain carries TRBV30 and TRBJ1-5, with D unresolved. Germline-derived CDR1 and CDR2 are GTSNPN and SVGIG (reference sequence). The CDR3 loop spans 13 amino acids. V lost 0 bases to trimming and J lost 3 bases, with 6 bases between them.